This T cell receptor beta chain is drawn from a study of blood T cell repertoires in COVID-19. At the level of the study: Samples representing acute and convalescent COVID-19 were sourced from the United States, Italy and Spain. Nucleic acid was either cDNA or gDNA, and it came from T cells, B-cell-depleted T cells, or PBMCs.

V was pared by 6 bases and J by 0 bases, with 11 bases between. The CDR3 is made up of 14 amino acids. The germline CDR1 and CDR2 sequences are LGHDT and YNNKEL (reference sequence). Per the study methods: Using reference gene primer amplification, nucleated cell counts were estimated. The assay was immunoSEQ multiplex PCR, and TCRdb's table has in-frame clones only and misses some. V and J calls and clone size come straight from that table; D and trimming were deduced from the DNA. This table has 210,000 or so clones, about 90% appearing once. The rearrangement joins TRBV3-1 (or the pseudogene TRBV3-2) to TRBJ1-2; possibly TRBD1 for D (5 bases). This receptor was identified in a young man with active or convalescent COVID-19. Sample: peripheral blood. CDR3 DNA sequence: TGTGCCAGCAGGCGACAGTTAGCTAACTATGGCTACACCTTC. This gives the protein CASRRQLANYGYTF.